The 14 T cell receptor beta chains given below trace back to one sample, sequenced in a study of T-cell reconstitution after alpha-beta-depleted transplantation in children. Unique molecular identifiers tagged the TCRbeta library. TCRdb ran MiXCR on the PCR reads and lists one entry per CDR3 protein. Counted here are about a million distinct CDR3 sequences, roughly 31% occurring once; the ten biggest clones make up about 28%. Here the sequenced sample was PBMCs, mostly from graft donor cells, taken 360 days after TCRalphabeta/CD19-depleted stem cell transplant. The receptor set was obtained from a boy in the first two years of life who had a stem cell transplant for SCID, so the T cells may come from the graft donor.

The V and J genes are TRBV5-1 and TRBJ2-7; D could derive from TRBD1 or TRBD2 (5 bases each). CDR1 and CDR2 from the germline V gene are SGHRS and YFSETQ. Trimming pared 6 bases from V and 1 base from J, leaving 17 bases between. CDR3 length: 15 amino acids. CDR3 protein: CASTREGGPSYEQYF. Written as DNA, the CDR3 is TGCGCCAGCACCAGGGAAGGAGGACCATCCTACGAGCAGTACTTC.

The chain carries TRBV10-3 and TRBJ1-1; 8 nucleotides agree with TRBD1. Germline CDR1 is ENHRY and CDR2 is SYGVKD. CDR3 length: 14 amino acids. V was clipped by 6 bases and J by 10 bases; unmatched bases: 13. The CDR3 DNA follows: TGTGCCATCAGCGCAGACAGGGGCCTCAAAGGAGCTTTCTTT. This encodes CAISADRGLKGAFF.

This chain joins TRBV20-1 and TRBJ2-7; TRBD2 matches 11 bases. Germline-derived CDR1 and CDR2 are DFQATT and SNEGSKA (reference sequence). V gave up 0 bases and J gave up 7 bases; unmatched junction bases: 14. This CDR3 has 17 residues. CDR3: CSARDPVAGGSFWEQYF. As DNA, the CDR3 is TGCAGTGCTAGAGATCCGGTAGCGGGGGGGTCATTCTGGGAGCAGTACTTC.

In this sample, this clonotype turned up a few times. J is TRBJ1-1 and V is TRBV6-2 or TRBV6-3; 8 bases fit TRBD1. Per germline, CDR1 MNHEY and CDR2 SVGEGT. This CDR3 is 14 amino acids long. The V segment lost 7 bases and the J segment 5 bases; nucleotides outside the gene matches: 9. Written as DNA, the CDR3 is TGTGCCAGCACCCGGACAGGGTCAGTGACTGAAGCTTTCTTT. Translating it yields CASTRTGSVTEAFF.

In this sample, this clonotype turned up a few times. V and J are TRBV29-1 and TRBJ2-5, with a possible D match to TRBD1 (5 bases). Germline CDR1 SQVTM, CDR2 ANQGSEA. The CDR3 is 14 residues long. V gave up 6 bases and J gave up 5 bases, with 19 bases separating them. CDR3 amino acids: CSVGRVLRVETQYF. CDR3 sequence (DNA): TGCAGCGTGGGCAGGGTTCTTCGGGTGGAGACCCAGTACTTC.

This rearrangement joins TRBV28 to TRBJ2-4; unclear D gene. Trimming removed 5 bases at V and 8 bases at J, with 22 bases between. The CDR3 covers 16 residues. Germline V lookup: CDR1 MDHEN, CDR2 SYDVKM. CDR3 in DNA: TGTGCCAGCAGTCCCCTGGTGAATAGGGTTTCCCACATTCAGTACTTC. It specifies CASSPLVNRVSHIQYF.

This clonotype was detected a few times. This chain connects TRBV7-2 to TRBJ2-7; unclear D gene. This CDR3 comprises 14 residues. The V end lost 5 bases, the J end lost 5 bases, and 16 bases lay between the germline ends. From germline, CDR1 is SGHTA and CDR2 FQGNSA. DNA for the CDR3: TGTGCCAGCAGCCAACCCCTCAGCAAACACGAGCAGTACTTC. Amino acids: CASSQPLSKHEQYF.

The V gene is TRBV18, the J gene TRBJ1-1, with a possible D match to TRBD1 (6 bases). Germline values: CDR1 KGHSH, CDR2 LQKENI. Trimming took off 2 bases at V and 1 base at J, with 14 bases between the two ends. This CDR3 comprises 16 residues. DNA for the CDR3: TGTGCCAGCTCACCATTTTCGGGGGCGCGGAACACTGAAGCTTTCTTT. It is translated as CASSPFSGARNTEAFF.

The chain recombines TRBV4-1 with TRBJ1-4, with unresolved D. Per the germline V gene, CDR1 is MGHRA and CDR2 is YSYEKL. CDR3 length: 18 residues. Deletions cut 2 bases from V and 5 bases from J, with 21 bases between. CDR3 in DNA: TGCGCCAGCAGCCAAATCTTTGGGCTCGGGATCCCAAATGAAAAACTGTTTTTT. Protein product: CASSQIFGLGIPNEKLFF.

The chain employs TRBV10-3 and TRBJ2-3; the D gene is possibly TRBD2 (5 bases). Germline CDR1 ENHRY, CDR2 SYGVKD. V was clipped by 4 bases and J by 5 bases, with 13 bases between them. This CDR3 has 14 residues. CDR3 sequence: CAISGGSAGDTQYF. The CDR3 DNA follows: TGTGCCATCAGTGGAGGGAGTGCTGGAGATACGCAGTATTTT.

This sequence joins TRBV20-1 and TRBJ2-3; D uncertain. The germline gives CDR1 DFQATT, CDR2 SNEGSKA (reference sequence). The CDR3 spans 14 residues. With 1 base removed from V and 2 bases from J, the gap between germline ends came to 10 bases. CDR3 sequence: CSARGDWFTDTQYF. DNA for the CDR3: TGCAGTGCTAGAGGCGACTGGTTCACAGATACGCAGTATTTT.

The V gene is TRBV3-1, the J gene TRBJ2-1; 8 bases agree with TRBD2. The CDR3 totals 17 residues. The V gene end was trimmed by 1 base and the J gene end by 9 bases; junction bases not matched to a gene: 14. Germline loops: CDR1 LGHDT, CDR2 YNNKEL (reference sequence). The CDR3 reads CASSQAFLLADPSEQFF. CDR3 sequence (DNA): TGTGCCAGCAGCCAAGCTTTCTTACTAGCGGATCCCAGTGAGCAGTTCTTC.

J is TRBJ1-1 and V is TRBV2; 9 nucleotides align to TRBD1. This CDR3 has 14 residues. J was trimmed by 10 bases and V by 6 bases; bases with no gene match: 12. The germline V gene has CDR1 SNHLY and CDR2 FYNNEI. The DNA for the CDR3 is TGTGCCAGCAGGAGGGACAGGGTTGAGGTTCGAGCTTTCTTT. Its translation: CASRRDRVEVRAFF.

The chain is built from TRBV11-2 and TRBJ2-5; TRBD2 aligns across 10 bases. J was trimmed by 5 bases and V by 5 bases; bases with no gene match: 8. The CDR3 runs to 15 residues. Germline CDR1 reads SGHAT; CDR2 reads FQNNGV. CDR3 sequence: CASSLQGLARETQYF. The CDR3 DNA reads TGTGCCAGCAGCCTACAGGGACTAGCGAGGGAGACCCAGTACTTC.